A single sample is the source of the 19 T cell receptor beta chains below, sequenced in a study of blood T cells in healthy people across ages. Primed by a sample-barcoded 5' primer and a J-beta primer mix, a second PCR proceeded for 7 to 11 cycles. One entry per CDR3 protein, called by TCRdb with MiXCR from the 5' RACE reads. Counted here are just under 750,000 distinct CDR3 sequences, 20% to 25% occurring once; the ten biggest clones make up roughly 22%. Source material: blood. The receptors shown here come from a man in his sixties or seventies in good health.

This clonotype has more than one count but fewer than ten. Here the CDR3 DNA reads TGCAGCGTTGTCCCGGACTGGAGCACAGATACGCAGTATTTT. It specifies CSVVPDWSTDTQYF. The chain combines TRBV29-1 with TRBJ2-3; the D gene is possibly TRBD2 (5 bases). CDR3 size: 14 residues. Germline CDR1 and CDR2: SQVTM and ANQGSEA. V lost 4 bases and J lost 0, with 11 bases in between.

This clonotype showed up just a few times. The rearrangement uses TRBV20-1 and TRBJ2-7; possibly TRBD1 for D (5 bases). Germline loops: CDR1 DFQATT, CDR2 SNEGSKA (reference sequence). The CDR3 is 12 residues long. Deletions cut 3 bases from V and 3 bases from J, with 9 bases between. The CDR3 bases are TGCAGTGCTAGTGAGACAGTCTACGAGCAGTACTTC. Its protein product is CSASETVYEQYF.

The chain is built from TRBV18 and TRBJ2-1; possible D gene TRBD2, 5 bases. The DNA end lines up better with TRBJ2-7; the J call may be wrong. CDR1 and CDR2 (germline): KGHSH, LQKENI. This CDR3 has 13 amino acids. The CDR3 region has the DNA TGTGCCAGCTCACCACGGCAGACTAAGGAGCAGTACGTC. Translating gives CASSPRQTKEQYV.

This clonotype appeared many times. The chain is built from TRBV5-4 and TRBJ2-1; 9 positions agree with TRBD2. CDR3 length: 17 amino acids. The germline CDR1 and CDR2 sequences are SGHNT and YYREEE (reference sequence). Unmatched junction bases numbered 11, after V lost 3 bases and J lost 4 bases. The chain's CDR3 is CASSSAEGGGAYNEQFF. CDR3 DNA: TGTGCCAGCAGCTCAGCTGAGGGCGGGGGGGCTTACAATGAGCAGTTCTTC. Using reference TRBV5-4 and TRBJ2-1 for the parts outside the CDR3, the full variable domain is ETGVTQSPTHLIKTRGQQVTLRCSSQSGHNTVSWYQQALGQGPQFIFQYYREEENGRGNFPPRFSGLQFPNYSSELNVNALELDDSALYLCASSSAEGGGAYNEQFFGPGTRLTVL.

In this sample, this clonotype turned up a few times. The chain employs TRBV28 and TRBJ2-7; 15 positions match TRBD2. The J call may not be correct, given that the DNA end is closer to TRBJ2-5. This CDR3 comprises 20 residues. The germline gives CDR1 MDHEN, CDR2 SYDVKM. The CDR3 sequence is CASSSPRTSGGAVVAETQYF. The CDR3 region has the DNA TGTGCCAGCAGTTCTCCCCGGACTAGCGGGGGGGCCGTCGTAGCAGAGACCCAGTACTTC.

The chain carries TRBV2 and TRBJ1-4; tentative D call: TRBD1 (5 bases). Trimming cost V 8 bases and J 0 bases, with 16 bases left between them. Germline CDR1 SNHLY, CDR2 FYNNEI. This CDR3 comprises 16 residues. CDR3 region: CASRLGLGPTNEKLFF. The CDR3 coding sequence is TGTGCCAGCCGTCTAGGGTTGGGGCCAACTAATGAAAAACTGTTTTTT.

This clonotype has only a few counts. J is TRBJ2-1 and V is TRBV11-2; D tentatively fits TRBD1 or TRBD2 (5 bases each). Per the germline V gene, CDR1 is SGHAT and CDR2 is FQNNGV. The V end lost 0 bases, the J end lost 7 bases, and 13 bases lay between the germline ends. This CDR3 has 15 amino acids. The CDR3 here is CASSLEFTGGNEQFF. Written as DNA, the CDR3 is TGTGCCAGCAGCTTAGAATTCACAGGCGGGAATGAGCAGTTCTTC.

This clonotype was seen only a few times. This chain uses TRBV20-1 with TRBJ1-2; possibly TRBD1 for D (6 bases). V shed 2 bases and J shed 1 base, with 14 bases lying between them. Germline CDR1 reads DFQATT; CDR2 reads SNEGSKA (reference sequence). The CDR3 is 15 residues long. The CDR3 reads CSARLQGGYNYGYTF. CDR3 DNA sequence: TGCAGTGCTAGACTACAGGGAGGATATAACTATGGCTACACCTTC.

The J gene is TRBJ1-1, the V gene TRBV9; a possible D gene is TRBD1 (5 bases). This CDR3 is 15 amino acids long. Trimming pared 4 bases from V and 1 base from J, leaving 14 bases between. CDR1 and CDR2 from the germline V gene are SGDLS and YYNGEE. Here the CDR3 DNA reads TGTGCCAGCAGCCTTAAGGTGGGGGGGAACACTGAAGCTTTCTTT. Its protein product is CASSLKVGGNTEAFF.

This clonotype was counted between two and nine times. This chain joins TRBV12-3 or TRBV12-4 and TRBJ2-1; D might be TRBD1 or TRBD2, each matching 5 bases. The CDR3 is 15 amino acids. V was shortened by 4 bases and J by 0 bases, with 10 bases between the two germline ends. The CDR3 DNA reads TGTGCCAGCAGTTGGGGACCTATCTCCTACAATGAGCAGTTCTTC. It is translated as CASSWGPISYNEQFF.

This clonotype showed up just a few times. The chain recombines TRBV15 with TRBJ1-2; D is possibly TRBD1 (5 bases). V was pared by 0 bases and J by 8 bases, with 16 bases between. The CDR3 runs 15 residues. Looked up from germline, CDR1 is LNHNV and CDR2 is YYDKDF (reference sequence). This chain's CDR3 is CATSRDPGSRAGYTF. The CDR3 DNA sequence: TGTGCCACCAGCAGAGATCCGGGGAGCAGGGCGGGCTACACCTTC.

This clonotype was recorded a few times. CDR3 residues: CASSQTEKLFF. For the CDR3, the DNA is TGTGCCAGCTCCCAGACGGAAAAACTGTTTTTT. The chain is built from TRBV18 and TRBJ1-4; D call uncertain. V dropped 6 bases and J dropped 8 bases, with 7 bases sitting between them. The CDR3 loop spans 11 amino acids. The V gene's germline CDR1 is KGHSH and CDR2 LQKENI.

This clonotype was seen a handful of times. The V gene is TRBV12-3 or TRBV12-4, the J gene TRBJ1-1; D is undetermined. V was cut by 6 bases and J by 4 bases, with 12 bases left in between. CDR3 size: 13 residues. Written as DNA, the CDR3 is TGTGCCAGCAGCTCCCCGGCGGGCACTGAAGCTTTCTTT. Translating it yields CASSSPAGTEAFF.

This clonotype occurred a few times. The chain has TRBV20-1 and TRBJ1-4, with 9 bases fitting TRBD1. Losses at the gene ends were 3 bases for V and 6 bases for J; bases not matched to a gene: 11. The germline V gene encodes CDR1 DFQATT and CDR2 SNEGSKA (reference sequence). The CDR3 runs to 16 residues. The CDR3 reads CSASGLRDRDDEKLFF. DNA for the CDR3: TGCAGTGCTAGCGGTCTCCGGGACAGGGATGATGAAAAACTGTTTTTT.

The V gene is TRBV20-1, the J gene TRBJ2-3; 10 positions agree with TRBD2. V gave up 5 bases and J gave up 2 bases; unmatched junction bases: 7. CDR1 and CDR2 from the germline V gene are DFQATT and SNEGSKA (reference sequence). This CDR3 is built from 15 residues. Here the CDR3 reads CSAGTSGVFTDTQYF. In nucleotides, the CDR3 is TGCAGTGCTGGAACTAGCGGGGTCTTCACAGATACGCAGTATTTT.

V usage is TRBV18 and J usage is TRBJ1-2; D uncertain. Germline V gives CDR1 KGHSH, CDR2 LQKENI. This CDR3 region has 14 residues. Between the trimmed V and J ends, which lost 6 bases and 1 base, there was a span of 12 bases. Written as DNA, the CDR3 is TGTGCCAGCTCCTTGGCAGAAGATAACTATGGCTACACCTTC. It yields the protein CASSLAEDNYGYTF.

Regarding this clonotype: Germline and junction disagree at one end, which may indicate a read error. The V call is TRBV28, the J call TRBJ2-6; possible D gene TRBD1, 5 bases. Germline lookup yields CDR1 MDHEN and CDR2 SYDVKM. This CDR3 comprises 13 residues. The CDR3 protein is CASSPTGANVLTF. Here the CDR3 DNA reads TGTGCCAGCAGTCCGACTGGGGCCAACGTCCTGACCTTC.

This chain joins TRBV7-9 and TRBJ2-7; 7 bases match TRBD1. Germline-derived CDR1 and CDR2 are SEHNR and FQNEAQ (reference sequence). Trimming cost V 4 bases and J 2 bases; bases outside gene matches: 8. The CDR3 length is 15 residues. For the CDR3, the DNA is TGTGCCAGCAGCTCCGACAGGGTTAAGGCCTACGAGCAGTACTTC. The encoded protein is CASSSDRVKAYEQYF.

The chain joins TRBV27 to TRBJ2-1; D gene ambiguous. Trimming removed 9 bases at V and 6 bases at J, with 9 bases between. Germline V gene sequence: CDR1 MNHEY, CDR2 SMNVEV (reference sequence). CDR3 size: 11 residues. Here the CDR3 reads CARHTCNEQFF. The CDR3 region has the DNA TGTGCCAGACACACGTGCAATGAGCAGTTCTTC.